This T cell receptor (beta chain) originates from a study of blood T cell repertoires in COVID-19 (dated by TCRdb to the early 2020s). Concerning the study at large: Samples covering the acute and convalescent phases of COVID-19 were provided by collaborators in the United States, Italy and Spain. The prospective study material was composed of cDNA or gDNA derived from T cells, B-cell-depleted T cells, or PBMCs. The dataset comprised deeply sampled blood TCRbeta repertoires from subjects exposed to, actively infected with, or recovered from COVID-19. A freely available public database, intended as a resource for researchers studying the immune response to SARS-CoV-2, is where the repertoires were released. Samples were obtained from the ongoing ImmuneRACE study (first 160 participants) and from roughly 1,300 subjects provided by 6 global collaborators. A de-identified subject ID, COVID-19 status, age in years and sex were almost always included in the sample metadata. Where available, HLA class I and class II types were taken from metadata supplied by the sample provider and were not determined by assay-based typing. Study-wide findings and limitations: How much clinical and demographic metadata was included differed by source and by participant, and the metadata was provided uncurated.

At the junction V is shortened by 6 bases and J by 2 bases, with 13 bases in between. The germline V gene supplies CDR1 SNHLY and CDR2 FYNNEI. The CDR3 runs 14 residues from the cysteine to the phenylalanine. The DNA shown is the 42-base CDR3, in frame from base 1. TCRbeta CDR3 regions were amplified from genomic DNA by means of the immunoSEQ Assay, a bias-controlled multiplex PCR. The source study handled its data this way. The number of nucleated cells in each sample was estimated from the amplification of reference gene primers within the assay. Sequence reads were collapsed and filtered to measure the absolute abundance of every unique TCRbeta CDR3 rearrangement. For each sample, productive Simpson clonality was calculated as the square root of Simpson's diversity index across productive rearrangements. TCRdb holds this immuneACCESS table with in-frame rearrangements only. Some clones are missing; in checked studies, unresolved V genes explain under half, and the rest has no known cause. That table gives V, J and clone size, and the DNA gave D and trimming. The sample table lists under 55,000 clones, about 85% of them with a count of one. The top ten clones comprise 31% of the sample.

The collaborating institutions used their own protocols to collect whole blood in K2EDTA tubes. For TCRbeta analysis, collaborators shipped samples in one of three forms: frozen whole blood, isolated PBMCs, or DNA extracted from either of those sample types. Comment on this clone: There is no known antigen for this receptor. Nothing much larger sits one base from this clone, and base qualities are not available.

The TCR comes from a woman older than 75 with acute or convalescent COVID-19. The specimen sequenced was peripheral blood. This receptor chain uses TRBV2 and TRBJ2-5; the D segment could be TRBD2, given 6 matching bases. The CDR3 protein is CASRNSGNQETQYF. The nucleotide sequence is TGTGCCAGCAGGAATAGCGGTAATCAAGAGACCCAGTACTTC.